This T cell receptor beta chain originates from a study of blood T cells in healthy people across ages. Study-level findings and limits: A greater number of naive CD4+ cells and higher diversity distinguished long-lived donors from aged donors. As age increased, TCR beta diversity per million T cells fell in a roughly linear fashion.

The use of a sample-barcoded 5' primer and a J-beta primer mix characterized a second PCR of about 7 to 12 cycles. The authors tagged each cDNA molecule using a template-switch adaptor with 12 random nucleotides. TCRdb re-derived calls from the 5' RACE reads in MiXCR, one entry per CDR3 protein. This sample has about 640,000 distinct CDR3 sequences, with 25% to 30% found just once. The CDR3 is 15 residues long. The germline V gene has CDR1 SGHTA and CDR2 FQGNSA. V was clipped by 5 bases and J by 1 base, with 14 bases between them. Per sample, a minimum of 6 million PBMCs were isolated. This clonotype was counted a few times. Its antigen is undetermined.

The chain uses TRBV7-2 and TRBJ1-1; no clear D gene. This receptor was identified in a woman of 80 years or more in good health. Sequenced: blood. CDR3 sequence reads: CASSPYSRSNTEAFF. The CDR3 DNA follows: TGTGCCAGCAGCCCCTATAGCAGGTCGAACACTGAAGCTTTCTTT.